The 27 T cell receptor beta chains given below trace back to one sample, sequenced in a study of regulatory dendritic cells for organ transplantation. Using immunoSEQ multiplex PCR, the repertoire was profiled, and TCRdb retains in-frame clones only, with some absent. The data show 20,000 to 25,000 clones, with 74% seen just once and less than 0.95% held by the top ten. Sequences were obtained from memory CD4+ T cells from blood. Subset meaning: CD45RO+ memory T cells. The source is a human donor in good health.

The rearrangement joins TRBV5-4 to TRBJ2-1, with 9 bases fitting TRBD2. Germline V gene sequence: CDR1 SGHNT, CDR2 YYREEE (reference sequence). This CDR3 comprises 16 residues. V gave up 3 bases and J gave up 8 bases; unmatched junction bases: 12. CDR3 in amino acids: CASSSPGSGGRDEQFF. The CDR3 region has the DNA TGTGCCAGCAGCTCCCCAGGTAGCGGGGGCCGGGATGAGCAGTTCTTC.

This clone appeared once. The rearrangement joins TRBV2 to TRBJ1-1; TRBD1 aligns across 7 bases. This CDR3 region has 14 residues. V shed 5 bases, J shed 5 bases, and the junction held 8 bases outside the gene matches. Germline lookup yields CDR1 SNHLY and CDR2 FYNNEI. CDR3 protein: CASSKEGAGTEAFF. As DNA, the CDR3 is TGTGCCAGCAGTAAAGAGGGGGCGGGAACTGAAGCTTTCTTT.

V is TRBV6-6 and J is TRBJ1-6; 9 bases agree with TRBD1. The CDR3 extends over 14 amino acids. Germline CDR1 MNHNY, CDR2 SVGAGI (reference sequence). J was trimmed by 13 bases and V by 5 bases; bases with no gene match: 9. CDR3 sequence reads: CASSDGTGISPLHF. As DNA, the CDR3 is TGTGCCAGCAGTGACGGGACAGGGATCTCTCCCCTCCACTTT.

This clone has just one count. The chain combines TRBV2 with TRBJ1-1; TRBD1 matches at 9 bases. The CDR3 is 14 residues long. In germline, CDR1 is SNHLY, CDR2 FYNNEI. J gave up 0 bases and V 6 bases, and 2 bases lay outside the gene matches. The CDR3 DNA follows: TGTGCCAGCAGGGACAGGGGCATGAACACTGAAGCTTTCTTT. Amino acids: CASRDRGMNTEAFF. Variable domain in full (rest from reference TRBV2 and TRBJ1-1): EPEVTQTPSHQVTQMGQEVILRCVPISNHLYFYWYRQILGQKVEFLVSFYNNEISEKSEIFDDQFSVERPDGSNFTLKIRSTKLEDSAMYFCASRDRGMNTEAFFGQGTRLTVV.

The rearrangement joins TRBV5-4 to TRBJ1-4; TRBD1 aligns across 7 bases. The V gene end was trimmed by 4 bases and the J gene end by 3 bases; junction bases not matched to a gene: 6. CDR3 length equals 15 residues. The germline CDR1 and CDR2 sequences are SGHNT and YYREEE (reference sequence). CDR3 nucleotides: TGTGCCAGCAGCCGGACAGGTTCAGCTAATGAAAAACTGTTTTTT. This gives the protein CASSRTGSANEKLFF.

This clone was picked up a small number of times. The chain couples TRBV2 to TRBJ2-7, with 9 bases matching TRBD2. The V and J ends lost 6 bases and 0 bases, in that order; junction bases with no gene match: 3. The CDR3 has 14 amino acids. Germline values: CDR1 SNHLY, CDR2 FYNNEI. In nucleotides, the CDR3 is TGTGCCAGCAGGGAGCGGGGGGCCTCCTACGAGCAGTACTTC. This translates into CASRERGASYEQYF. Complete variable domain (other parts from reference TRBV2 and TRBJ2-7): EPEVTQTPSHQVTQMGQEVILRCVPISNHLYFYWYRQILGQKVEFLVSFYNNEISEKSEIFDDQFSVERPDGSNFTLKIRSTKLEDSAMYFCASRERGASYEQYFGPGTRLTVT.

This clone was counted a few times. The rearrangement joins TRBV5-1 to TRBJ1-1; D unclear. Trimming took off 0 bases at V and 5 bases at J, with 11 bases between the two ends. The CDR3 spans 14 residues. Per germline, CDR1 SGHRS and CDR2 YFSETQ. CDR3 DNA: TGCGCCAGCAGCTTGGACAGTTCCCGGACTGAAGCTTTCTTT. This encodes CASSLDSSRTEAFF.

The chain combines TRBV6-6 with TRBJ1-3, with 12 positions matching TRBD1. Germline V gene lookup returns CDR1 MNHNY and CDR2 SVGAGI (reference sequence). V was pared by 4 bases and J by 8 bases, with 6 bases of the junction left unmatched. The CDR3 contains 15 residues. The CDR3 DNA is TGTGCCAGCAGTTTCGCGGGACAGGGGGCGGACACCATATATTTT. Translation gives CASSFAGQGADTIYF.

V is TRBV5-1 and J is TRBJ1-1, with D possibly matching TRBD1 (6 bases). CDR1 is SGHRS, CDR2 YFSETQ, per germline. The CDR3 has 14 amino acids. The ends were cut back, 4 bases at V and 3 bases at J, with 13 bases in the middle. DNA for the CDR3: TGCGCCAGCAGCCCTGGACAGTTTTACACTGAAGCTTTCTTT. Its protein product is CASSPGQFYTEAFF.

The chain joins TRBV4-3 to TRBJ2-5, with 7 bases matching TRBD1. The CDR3 is made up of 14 amino acids. Germline values: CDR1 LGHNA, CDR2 YSLEER. V lost 4 bases, J lost 3 bases, and 5 bases stayed unmatched. The CDR3 bases are TGCGCCAGCAGCCGGACACAGGGGAAAGAGACCCAGTACTTC. It translates to CASSRTQGKETQYF.

The V call is TRBV7-3, the J call TRBJ2-3; 8 bases fit TRBD2. The CDR3 totals 15 residues. From germline, CDR1 is SGHTA and CDR2 FQGTGA. J was trimmed by 1 base and V by 2 bases; bases with no gene match: 2. CDR3 sequence (DNA): TGTGCCAGCAGCTTAGACGGGGGGGGCACAGATACGCAGTATTTT. Protein product: CASSLDGGGTDTQYF.

The chain has TRBV5-5 and TRBJ2-7; tentative D call: TRBD1 (6 bases). The CDR3 is made up of 14 amino acids. Trimming removed 1 base from V and 2 bases from J, with 10 bases in between. Looked up from germline, CDR1 is SGHKS and CDR2 is YYEKEE (reference sequence). CDR3 loop: CASSLRDIPYEQYF. Here the CDR3 DNA reads TGTGCCAGCAGCTTGCGGGACATCCCCTACGAGCAGTACTTC.

The rearrangement joins TRBV5-1 to TRBJ1-1; a possible D gene is TRBD1 (6 bases). Trimming removed 4 bases from V and 8 bases from J, with 18 bases in between. This CDR3 is 14 amino acids long. Germline CDR1 reads SGHRS; CDR2 reads YFSETQ. CDR3 protein: CASSKSDRPIEAFF. CDR3 in DNA: TGCGCCAGCAGCAAATCCGACAGGCCGATAGAAGCTTTCTTT.

V and J are TRBV4-2 and TRBJ2-3; the D is unclear. CDR1 LGHNA and CDR2 YNFKEQ come from the germline V gene. The CDR3 runs to 15 residues. V lost 4 bases to trimming and J lost 4 bases, with 15 bases between them. CDR3: CASSPLLGLADTQYF. The CDR3 DNA reads TGTGCCAGCAGCCCCCTTCTTGGGCTCGCAGATACGCAGTATTTT.

V usage is TRBV10-3 and J usage is TRBJ2-5; 7 positions agree with TRBD2. The CDR3 has 14 amino acids. The germline V gene has CDR1 ENHRY and CDR2 SYGVKD. The J segment lost 1 base and the V segment lost 10 bases, leaving 9 bases of the junction unmatched. DNA of the CDR3: TGTGCCACCGCGGGTCCTAGCGGCCAAGAGACCCAGTACTTC. Protein product: CATAGPSGQETQYF.

The rearrangement uses TRBV19 and TRBJ1-1; D call uncertain. Trimming removed 1 base from V and 1 base from J, with 16 bases in between. Per germline, CDR1 LNHDA and CDR2 SQIVND (reference sequence). CDR3 length: 17 amino acids. In nucleotides, the CDR3 is TGTGCCAGTAGTATAGGAGGGCAGGCACTTTCGAACACTGAAGCTTTCTTT. Its protein product is CASSIGGQALSNTEAFF.

The genes are TRBV2 and TRBJ1-4; D is uncertain. Trimming took 7 bases from V and 7 from J, leaving 13 bases between them. The CDR3 is 13 amino acids. Germline CDR1 is SNHLY and CDR2 is FYNNEI. In DNA form, the CDR3 reads TGTGCCAGCACGAGGGAGGGCGGTGAAAAACTGTTTTTT. Translated, it gives CASTREGGEKLFF. Using reference TRBV2 and TRBJ1-4 for the parts outside the CDR3, the full variable domain is EPEVTQTPSHQVTQMGQEVILRCVPISNHLYFYWYRQILGQKVEFLVSFYNNEISEKSEIFDDQFSVERPDGSNFTLKIRSTKLEDSAMYFCASTREGGEKLFFGSGTQLSVL.

This sequence joins TRBV5-1 and TRBJ2-3, with TRBD1 identical over 9 bases. This CDR3 is 18 amino acids long. V gave up 4 bases and J gave up 2 bases; unmatched junction bases: 14. CDR1 and CDR2 from the germline V gene are SGHRS and YFSETQ. The CDR3 DNA reads TGCGCCAGCAGCCCCGGACAGGGGAATTACAAGAACACAGATACGCAGTATTTT. It yields the protein CASSPGQGNYKNTDTQYF.

The J gene is TRBJ2-2, the V gene TRBV19; D gene unclear. CDR1 is LNHDA, CDR2 SQIVND, per germline (reference sequence). The V end lost 6 bases, the J end lost 9 bases, and 11 bases lay between the germline ends. This CDR3 has 12 residues. The CDR3 nucleotides are TGTGCCAGTAGCCCGCGGATTCGGGAGCTGTTTTTT. This codes for CASSPRIRELFF.

The chain employs TRBV6-4 and TRBJ2-2; 9 bases line up with TRBD1. The germline V gene has CDR1 MRHNA and CDR2 SNTAGT. The junction had 5 bases not matched to a gene; V was cut back by 0 bases and J by 6 bases. The CDR3 extends over 16 amino acids. The chain's CDR3 is CASSDSNRGPAGELFF. The CDR3 nucleotides are TGTGCCAGCAGTGACTCAAACAGGGGGCCCGCCGGGGAGCTGTTTTTT.

This chain connects TRBV9 to TRBJ2-5; D perhaps matches TRBD1 (6 bases). Germline assignment: CDR1 SGDLS and CDR2 YYNGEE. The germline V and J ends were trimmed by 0 bases and 2 bases, with 8 bases remaining between them. The CDR3 runs to 14 residues. The CDR3 bases are TGTGCCAGCAGCGTAGGGACAGCACAAGAGACCCAGTACTTC. Translated: CASSVGTAQETQYF.

The chain combines TRBV2 with TRBJ1-2; no clear D. Trimming pared 0 bases from V and 7 bases from J, leaving 21 bases between. Germline CDR1 is SNHLY and CDR2 is FYNNEI. CDR3 length equals 17 residues. The CDR3 nucleotides read TGTGCCAGCAGTGAAGCCCCCTCCCTTCTCACGTACTTTGGCTACACCTTC. This codes for CASSEAPSLLTYFGYTF.

V gene TRBV19 combines with J gene TRBJ1-5, with D possibly matching TRBD1 (6 bases). The ends were cut back, 4 bases at V and 4 bases at J, with 20 bases in the middle. Germline V gene sequence: CDR1 LNHDA, CDR2 SQIVND (reference sequence). CDR3 length equals 17 residues. The CDR3 loop reads CASSNDWGQGPNQPQHF. Here the CDR3 DNA reads TGTGCCAGTAGTAACGATTGGGGGCAGGGGCCGAATCAGCCCCAGCATTTT.

This chain links TRBV5-1 with TRBJ2-4; TRBD1 matches 10 bases. Germline V gives CDR1 SGHRS, CDR2 YFSETQ. Trimming cost V 3 bases and J 1 base; bases outside gene matches: 1. This CDR3 contains 15 residues. DNA for the CDR3: TGCGCCAGCAGCTCGGGACAGGGGGCCAAAAACATTCAGTACTTC. The encoded protein is CASSSGQGAKNIQYF.

This rearrangement joins TRBV18 to TRBJ2-7; 10 positions agree with TRBD1. V trimming: 0 bases; J trimming: 3 bases; junction bases outside the gene matches: 8. The length of the CDR3 is 17 residues. Germline V CDR1 and CDR2: KGHSH, LQKENI. The CDR3 coding sequence is TGTGCCAGCTCACCACCCGGACAGGGGGATCGGAACTACGAGCAGTACTTC. Protein sequence: CASSPPGQGDRNYEQYF.

The J gene is TRBJ2-1, the V gene TRBV4-1, with 12 bases fitting TRBD2. Germline V CDR1 and CDR2: MGHRA, YSYEKL. The trim removed 3 bases at V and 6 bases at J, leaving 9 bases unmatched. This CDR3 contains 17 residues. Written as DNA, the CDR3 is TGCGCCAGCAGCCACCGCACTAGCGGGGGGTCCCTCAATGAGCAGTTCTTC. Its protein is CASSHRTSGGSLNEQFF.

The V gene is TRBV9, the J gene TRBJ2-5; possibly TRBD2 for D (5 bases). Between the trimmed V and J ends, which lost 5 bases and 5 bases, there was a span of 16 bases. The CDR3 has 14 amino acids. Germline CDR1 and CDR2: SGDLS and YYNGEE. CDR3 sequence reads: CASSHGRGLETQYF. The DNA for the CDR3 is TGTGCCAGCAGTCATGGACGGGGTCTGGAGACCCAGTACTTC.